The clone carrying this T cell receptor (beta chain) was observed at least ten times. What it binds is not known. The record originates from a study of blood T cells in healthy people across ages. Study details: T cells yielded about one barcoded beta molecule per two cells through template switching.

Broader study findings: Diversity was higher, and naive CD4+ cells more numerous, in long-lived donors than in aged donors. Roughly linear age-related decline in beta diversity appeared, significant by age around 36.

No fewer than 5.5 micrograms of total RNA were isolated from every sample. The second PCR ran about 6 to 12 cycles with a sample-barcoded 5' primer and J-beta primers. TCRdb fed the 5' RACE reads into MiXCR, producing one record per CDR3 protein. The table has around 580,000 distinct CDR3 sequences, roughly 48% seen once; the top ten hold 20% to 25%. This TCR was recovered from an elderly man in good health. The sequenced sample was blood.

Here the CDR3 reads CASSYNPDRAEQYF. CDR3 bases: TGTGCCAGCAGTTATAACCCCGACAGGGCCGAGCAGTACTTC. The gene calls are TRBV6-5 and TRBJ2-7; 7 bases agree with TRBD1. The germline V gene encodes CDR1 MNHEY and CDR2 SVGAGI. Trimming removed 3 bases from V and 6 bases from J; junction bases left unmatched: 8. The CDR3 sequence is 14 residues long.